These T cell receptor beta chains were read from a single sample in a study of blood T cell repertoires in COVID-19. Data came from immunoSEQ multiplex PCR; TCRdb stores just in-frame clones and leaves some out. This table holds some 240,000 clones, around 90% found once. Sequencing input: peripheral blood. The receptors originated from an older woman with COVID-19, enrolled during active disease. CDR3s include the opening cysteine and the closing phenylalanine or tryptophan. Fields, in order: J gene, clone size, V gene, D gene, CDR3 DNA, CDR3 protein. The D gene is left open where the match is weak. The size of a clone is reported for some rows only, either as once, few or many, or as a class for expanded clones.

>TRBJ2-4|few|TRBV16|TRBD1
TGTGCCAGCAGCCAAGGACAGGGTTCAAACATTCAGTACTTC
CASSQGQGSNIQYF
>TRBJ1-5|.|TRBV7-9|.
TGTGCCAGCAGCTTAGGGGACACTAGCAATCAGCCCCAGCATTTT
CASSLGDTSNQPQHF
>TRBJ1-5|.|TRBV6-1|.
TGTGCCAGCAGTGACGCAGGCATAAATCAGCCCCAGCATTTT
CASSDAGINQPQHF
>TRBJ2-1|.|TRBV29-1|.
TGCAGCGTTGAAACAGGGAATGAGCAGTTCTTC
CSVETGNEQFF
>TRBJ1-4|.|TRBV5-1|.
TGCGCCAGCAGCTTGGTATCGGGGAGGGATTATGAAAAACTGTTTTTT
CASSLVSGRDYEKLFF
>TRBJ2-2|.|TRBV19|.
TGTGCCAGTAGTATCATTGGCACCGCGAACACCGGGGAGCTGTTTTTT
CASSIIGTANTGELFF
>TRBJ2-2|.|TRBV19|TRBD1
TGTGCCAGTAAGTTACCACCTACGGGACAGGTCGCTTCAATGGTCTCCACCGGGGAGCTGTTTTTT
CASKLPPTGQVASMVSTGELFF
>TRBJ1-5|few|TRBV28|TRBD1
TGTGCCAGCAGTCCCGCTACAGGGGCCTCCAATCAGCCCCAGCATTTT
CASSPATGASNQPQHF
>TRBJ2-1|.|TRBV10-1|TRBD2
TGCGCCAGCAGTGAGTCCCCGGGAGGGCCCTACAATGAGCAGTTCTTC
CASSESPGGPYNEQFF
>TRBJ1-2|.|TRBV27|TRBD1
TGTGCCAGCAGACAGACAGGGGGATATGGCTACACCTTC
CASRQTGGYGYTF
>TRBJ1-2|.|TRBV7-2|.
TGTGCCAGCAGCCCAGGGACCGGGGGTCGTGGCTACACCTTC
CASSPGTGGRGYTF
>TRBJ2-3|.|TRBV5-4|TRBD1
TGTGCCAGCAGCTTGGAGGCCAGGCACAGGGGGGCAGATACGCAGTATTTT
CASSLEARHRGADTQYF
>TRBJ2-7|.|TRBV4-2|.
TGTGCCAGCAGCCATGTTAGCGGACTCCCATCCTACGAGCAGTACTTC
CASSHVSGLPSYEQYF
>TRBJ1-2|.|TRBV2|TRBD1
TGTGCCAGCAGCCTGGACAGGGGGCGAGAGGACTATGGCTACACCTTC
CASSLDRGREDYGYTF
>TRBJ2-3|.|TRBV28|.
TGTGCCAGCCAGGGCGCACTAGCTAGCACAGACACGCAGTATTTT
CASQGALASTDTQYF
>TRBJ1-1|.|TRBV10-2|.
TGCGCCAGCAGCTTAGTTATGAACACTGAAGCTTTCTTT
CASSLVMNTEAFF
>TRBJ1-1|once|TRBV10-3|TRBD1
TGTGCCATCAGGACAGGGGGCGATACTGAAGCTTTCTTT
CAIRTGGDTEAFF
>TRBJ1-5|.|TRBV16|.
TGTGCCAGCAGCCGCGGGCCAGACTATAGCAATCAGCCCCAGCATTTT
CASSRGPDYSNQPQHF
>TRBJ2-7|once|TRBV9|TRBD1
TGTGCCAGCACTCCGACCGGACAGGGCTCCTACGAGCAGTACTTC
CASTPTGQGSYEQYF
>TRBJ1-2|.|TRBV6-2/TRBV6-3|.
TGTGCCAGCAGCCTTGAAGAGGACTATGGCTACACCTTC
CASSLEEDYGYTF
>TRBJ1-2|once|TRBV10-3|.
TGTGCCATCAGTGATAGGGGAAACTATGGCTACACCTTC
CAISDRGNYGYTF
>TRBJ1-5|.|TRBV5-5|TRBD1
TGTGCCAGCAGCGGGGGGACAGGGGGAACCAATCAGCCCCAGCATTTT
CASSGGTGGTNQPQHF
>TRBJ2-1|once|TRBV5-1|TRBD2
TGCGCCAGCAGCTTGGGACTAGCGGGAGGGTTTGAGCAGTTCTTC
CASSLGLAGGFEQFF
>TRBJ2-5|.|TRBV5-1|TRBD1
TGCGCCAGCAGCGTATCCGGGACAGCCCAAGAGACCCAGTACTTC
CASSVSGTAQETQYF
>TRBJ1-5|.|TRBV28|.
TGTGCCAGCAGTTTATGGGGGCAGCTGGGCAATCAGCCCCAGCATTTT
CASSLWGQLGNQPQHF
>TRBJ1-2|.|TRBV2|.
TGTGCCAGCAGTGAAGGGACTTGGCTGGGCTACACCTTC
CASSEGTWLGYTF
>TRBJ1-5|.|TRBV5-1|TRBD1
TGCGCCAGCAGCTTGGGGGACAGTAAACAGCCCCAGCATTTT
CASSLGDSKQPQHF
>TRBJ2-6|.|TRBV6-2/TRBV6-3|TRBD1
TGTGCCAGCAGTTACGAACAGGGGGCGGGCTCTGGGGCCAACGTCCTGACTTTC
CASSYEQGAGSGANVLTF
>TRBJ1-1|.|TRBV6-1|.
TGTGCCAGCAGTGCCGACACTAGTAGTTTGAACACTGAAGCTTTCTTT
CASSADTSSLNTEAFF
>TRBJ2-3|.|TRBV29-1|TRBD2
TGCAGCGTCCCCCTGACTAGCGGAATCATCACAGATACGCAGTATTTT
CSVPLTSGIITDTQYF
>TRBJ2-1|.|TRBV28|TRBD2
TGTGCCATCCCCGGGACTAGCGGGAGTTATGAGCAGTTCTTC
CAIPGTSGSYEQFF
>TRBJ2-1|.|TRBV11-1|.
TGTGCCAGCAGCCCCATGGGCGGGACGTGGAATGAGCAGTTCTTC
CASSPMGGTWNEQFF
>TRBJ1-5|.|TRBV6-2/TRBV6-3|TRBD1
TGTGCCAGCAGTCGCTACAGGGGGCGGGGCAATCAGCCCCAGCATTTT
CASSRYRGRGNQPQHF
>TRBJ2-6|.|TRBV30|.
TGTGCCTGGAGTACCCCAGGGTTCGGTGGGGCCAACGTCCTGACTTTC
CAWSTPGFGGANVLTF
>TRBJ2-3|.|TRBV15|TRBD2
TGTGCCACCAGCAGAGATGTTCTAGCGGGGGAAGGGACGCAGTATTTT
CATSRDVLAGEGTQYF
>TRBJ2-5|many|TRBV24-1|TRBD2
TGTGCCACCAGTGATTTGCAAGGGGTGGGGGGGGAGACCCAGTACTTC
CATSDLQGVGGETQYF
>TRBJ2-7|.|TRBV21-1|.
TGTGCCAGCAGCAAAGTGGGGGGACTGGGAAGGGTCCACGAGCAGTACTTC
CASSKVGGLGRVHEQYF
>TRBJ2-5|.|TRBV28|.
TGTGCCAGCAGTTTACACCGGGACATAGAGACCCAGTACTTC
CASSLHRDIETQYF